A selection of T cell receptor beta chains follows, all from one sample in a study of blood T cell repertoires in COVID-19. Produced via immunoSEQ multiplex PCR; TCRdb's table is partial and in-frame only. The data hold about 44,000 clones, with around 92% observed a single time. Sequencing was done on a sample of peripheral blood. The receptor set was obtained from a human donor in a cohort sampled during active COVID-19. Each CDR3 is given with its conserved first and last residue. A D gene is named only where the DNA matches it firmly. Size values are once, few and many counts, or a class for expanded clones, and some rows have none.

.,TRBV4-1,.,TRBJ2-1,TGCGCCAGCAGCCTGGGAGAGAGTGAGCAGTTCTTC,CASSLGESEQFF
TRBD1,TRBV3-1/TRBV3-2,once,TRBJ1-1,TGTGCCAGCAGCAACACAGACAGGGGGCACGCTGAAGCTTTCTTT,CASSNTDRGHAEAFF
TRBD2,TRBV15,.,TRBJ2-3,TGTGCCACCAGCAGAGACCTAGCGGGAGGGTTGAGTGATACGCAGTATTTT,CATSRDLAGGLSDTQYF
TRBD1,TRBV15,.,TRBJ1-4,TGTGCCACCAGCAGGGGCGGGACAGGGGATGAAAAACTGTTTTTT,CATSRGGTGDEKLFF
.,TRBV5-1,.,TRBJ1-2,TGCGCCAGCAGCTTAGCGACGGGGTCCTATGGCTACACCTTC,CASSLATGSYGYTF
.,TRBV4-3,.,TRBJ2-1,TGCGCCAGCAGCCAAGCGTGGAGGGGACCATACAATGAGCAGTTCTTC,CASSQAWRGPYNEQFF
.,TRBV2,few,TRBJ1-2,TGTGCCAGCAGATTAACAGGGAACTACACCTTC,CASRLTGNYTF
.,TRBV11-1,once,TRBJ2-3,TGTGCCAGCAGCTCCGGGGATACGCAGTATTTT,CASSSGDTQYF
.,TRBV28,.,TRBJ1-3,TGTGCCAGCAGTCGGGACATCCCCCCTGGAAACACCATATATTTT,CASSRDIPPGNTIYF
TRBD2,TRBV5-5,.,TRBJ2-3,TGTGCCAGCAGCCGACTAGCGGGGGTTGGCGCAGATACGCAGTATTTT,CASSRLAGVGADTQYF
TRBD1,TRBV30,.,TRBJ1-5,TGTGCCTGGAGTGCACAGGGGAATCAGCCCCAGCATTTT,CAWSAQGNQPQHF
.,TRBV2,.,TRBJ1-5,TGTGCCAGCAAGCGGTTAGTCAATAGCAATCAGCCCCAGCATTTT,CASKRLVNSNQPQHF
.,TRBV2,.,TRBJ1-1,TGTGCCAGCACCCACGGCTTGACTGCTTTCTTT,CASTHGLTAFF
.,TRBV7-9,.,TRBJ1-1,TGTGCCAGCAGCTTAGCGGGGGGGATGAACACTGAAGCTTTCTTT,CASSLAGGMNTEAFF
.,TRBV19,.,TRBJ2-6,TGTGCCAGTAGTGCAGACAGGACCTCTGGGGCCAACGTCCTGACTTTC,CASSADRTSGANVLTF
TRBD1,TRBV6-6,once,TRBJ2-2,TGTGCCAGCAGTTACTCAGGGGGCTCGAACACCGGGGAGCTGTTTTTT,CASSYSGGSNTGELFF
.,TRBV18,once,TRBJ2-2,TGTGCCAGCTCACCGTCGACAGGACGCACCGGGGAGCTGTTTTTT,CASSPSTGRTGELFF
.,TRBV6-2/TRBV6-3,.,TRBJ1-5,TGTGCCAGCAGTTTAACAGGGTCTGATAGCAATCAGCCCCAGCATTTT,CASSLTGSDSNQPQHF
.,TRBV2,.,TRBJ1-2,TGTGCCAGCAGCACCGGGGGTGGCTACACCTTC,CASSTGGGYTF
.,TRBV27,once,TRBJ1-3,TGTGCCAGCAGTGGACTGAGCTCTGGAAACACCATATATTTT,CASSGLSSGNTIYF
.,TRBV28,.,TRBJ1-2,TGTGCCAGCAGTTTAGGAGCGGGCAGCGACTATGGCTACACCTTC,CASSLGAGSDYGYTF
.,TRBV11-2,.,TRBJ1-4,TGTGCCAGCAGCTTAGTCCCGGGGGCTAATGAAAAACTGTTTTTT,CASSLVPGANEKLFF
.,TRBV28,.,TRBJ1-3,TGTGCCAGCAACCAGGGGTTCTCTGGAAACACCATATATTTT,CASNQGFSGNTIYF
.,TRBV9,.,TRBJ2-1,TGTGCCAGCAGCGCGACGGAGAGCTCCTACAATGAGCAGTTCTTC,CASSATESSYNEQFF
.,TRBV30,.,TRBJ2-2,TGTGCCTGGAGTGTGGGGCAGGGCAAGTACTCGAACACCGGGGAGCTGTTTTTT,CAWSVGQGKYSNTGELFF
.,TRBV7-9,.,TRBJ1-1,TGTGCCAGCAGCTTTGCGGGTTGGGCTGAAGCTTTCTTT,CASSFAGWAEAFF
TRBD1,TRBV5-1,.,TRBJ2-7,TGCGCCAGCAGCTGGGGACAGGGAGGTGAGCAGTACTTC,CASSWGQGGEQYF
TRBD1,TRBV6-6,.,TRBJ1-6,TGTGCCAGCAGTCGGGACAGCGAAAATTCACCCCTCCACTTT,CASSRDSENSPLHF
.,TRBV11-3,.,TRBJ2-1,TGTGCCAGCAGCTTTGAGCGGAGCTCCTACAATGAGCAGTTCTTC,CASSFERSSYNEQFF
TRBD1,TRBV5-6,.,TRBJ2-7,TGTGCCAGCAGCTTTGGGACAGGGGACGAGCAGTACTTC,CASSFGTGDEQYF
TRBD2,TRBV7-2,.,TRBJ2-3,TGTGCCAGCAGCCCGATCCCCCTAAGCGGGAGGATGGGTACGCAGTATTTT,CASSPIPLSGRMGTQYF
.,TRBV28,.,TRBJ1-5,TGTGCCAGCAGTCCGCGGAGGGGCGGAAATCAGCCCCAGCATTTT,CASSPRRGGNQPQHF
.,TRBV9,.,TRBJ1-3,TGTGCCAGCAGCGACCGGACAGTAACCTTTGGAAACACCATATATTTT,CASSDRTVTFGNTIYF
TRBD1,TRBV27,.,TRBJ1-2,TGTGCCAGCAGGACAGGGCAGGGAGGCTACACCTTC,CASRTGQGGYTF
.,TRBV7-2,once,TRBJ1-6,TGTGCCAGCAGCTTAGTAGGGGCCCCCCTCCACTTT,CASSLVGAPLHF
TRBD1,TRBV2,.,TRBJ1-1,TGTGCCAGCAGTCTGGGACAGGGAATCACTGAAGCTTTCTTT,CASSLGQGITEAFF
TRBD2,TRBV5-1,.,TRBJ2-1,TGCGCCAGCAGCCCCCGACTAGCGGGAGGAGCCCGCAATGAGCAGTTCTTC,CASSPRLAGGARNEQFF
TRBD2,TRBV7-9,.,TRBJ2-7,TGTGCCAGCAGCTTGACTAGCGGGAGACGCTCCTACGAGCAGTACTTC,CASSLTSGRRSYEQYF
.,TRBV11-1,.,TRBJ2-2,TGTGCCAGCAGCTTAGAAGGAGGCACCGGGGAGCTGTTTTTT,CASSLEGGTGELFF
.,TRBV9,.,TRBJ1-3,TGTGCCAGCAGTCCTCGGTGGGGCGGAGGAAACACCATATATTTT,CASSPRWGGGNTIYF
TRBD2,TRBV9,few,TRBJ2-5,TGTGCCAGCACCTTTGGAGGGGCGGGAGGTTCTGAGACCCAGTACTTC,CASTFGGAGGSETQYF
TRBD1,TRBV20-1,.,TRBJ1-2,TGCAGTGCTAGTGGACAGGCCTCGGGTTATGGCTACACCTTC,CSASGQASGYGYTF
TRBD1,TRBV5-8,.,TRBJ1-2,TGTGCCAGCAGCATCCGGGACAGCAGTCTTTATGGCTACACCTTC,CASSIRDSSLYGYTF
TRBD2,TRBV7-6,.,TRBJ2-5,TGTGCCAGCAGCTTATGGGGGGGAGAGGAGACCCAGTACTTC,CASSLWGGEETQYF
TRBD1,TRBV6-5,.,TRBJ2-7,TGTGCCAGCCGCACCACCCCGGGACAGGGGTACGAGCAGTACTTC,CASRTTPGQGYEQYF
TRBD1,TRBV7-9,.,TRBJ1-2,TGTGCCAGCAGCGACTGGGGGGACAGGTACTTC,CASSDWGDRYF
.,TRBV2,.,TRBJ2-5,TGTGCCAGCAGTGAACAGCAAGAGACCCAGTACTTC,CASSEQQETQYF
.,TRBV19,.,TRBJ1-6,TGTGCCAGTTCCCGCGACGGACCACGGGGTTCACCCCTCCACTTT,CASSRDGPRGSPLHF
.,TRBV30,.,TRBJ2-3,TGTGCCTGGAATCCTATGTTCGCGCGGGGTAAAGATACGCAGTATTTT,CAWNPMFARGKDTQYF
.,TRBV3-1/TRBV3-2,once,TRBJ1-1,TGTGCCAGCAGCCGGACGGAGGGTACTGAAGCTTTCTTT,CASSRTEGTEAFF
.,TRBV28,.,TRBJ2-7,TGTGCCAGCAGTTTATCAGTAGGGGGAAGCGAGCAGTACTTC,CASSLSVGGSEQYF
.,TRBV4-3,.,TRBJ1-5,TGCGCCAGCAGCCAAGGCGGACGGGGAGCGGGCAATCAGCCCCAGCATTTT,CASSQGGRGAGNQPQHF
.,TRBV28,.,TRBJ2-3,TGTGCCAGCAGCACTCAGCGGAGGGTAACAGATACGCAGTATTTT,CASSTQRRVTDTQYF
TRBD2,TRBV5-1,.,TRBJ2-7,TGCGCCAGCAGCTTTACTAGCGGGATAACCTACGAGCAGTACTTC,CASSFTSGITYEQYF
.,TRBV4-3,.,TRBJ2-1,TGCGCCAGCAGCCAGGAGGGCCGGGTTCGGAATGAGCAGTTCTTC,CASSQEGRVRNEQFF
.,TRBV30,.,TRBJ2-3,TGTGCCTGGAGTGTGGGGCAGGCGAGCACAGATACGCAGTATTTT,CAWSVGQASTDTQYF
.,TRBV5-1,.,TRBJ2-5,TGCGCCAGCAGCGGAGGACTGCCACAAGAGACCCAGTACTTC,CASSGGLPQETQYF
.,TRBV7-9,.,TRBJ1-6,TGTGCCAGCAGCTTAGACACCAATAATTCACCCCTCCACTTT,CASSLDTNNSPLHF
.,TRBV10-3,.,TRBJ1-2,TGTGCCATGAGGACAGAAGCTAACTATGGCTACACCTTC,CAMRTEANYGYTF
TRBD2,TRBV12-5,.,TRBJ2-2,TGTGCTAGTGGGACCCTTAGCGGGGGGAGGAAAGAGCTGTTTTTT,CASGTLSGGRKELFF